The 26 T cell receptor beta chains listed next were all sequenced from one sample in a study of T cell repertoires in cytomegalovirus infection. TCRdb itself ran the reads through MiXCR, one entry per CDR3 protein. The sample has approximately 290,000 distinct CDR3 sequences, about 25% seen once. Source material: PBMCs. All receptors come from a human donor in good health (CMV status not recorded). Some clones in this sample may be carry-over from other donors' samples.

This clonotype has a count of ten or more. This chain uses TRBV6-2 or TRBV6-3 with TRBJ2-1; D remains ambiguous. CDR3 size: 14 residues. V lost 2 bases to trimming and J lost 5 bases, with 10 bases between them. Germline lookup yields CDR1 MNHEY and CDR2 SVGEGT. In nucleotides, the CDR3 is TGTGCCAGCAGTTACCCCACTACAGACAATGAGCAGTTCTTC. It yields the protein CASSYPTTDNEQFF.

This sequence joins TRBV4-3 and TRBJ1-2; D is ambiguous. V was pared by 5 bases and J by 8 bases, with 15 bases between. The germline V gene encodes CDR1 LGHNA and CDR2 YSLEER. The CDR3 covers 13 residues. The CDR3 region has the DNA TGCGCCAGCAGCGAAGGCGGGTGGTTAGGCTACACCTTC. It codes for CASSEGGWLGYTF.

The chain links TRBV6-2 or TRBV6-3 to TRBJ2-7; 7 nucleotides agree with TRBD1. The J segment lost 4 bases and the V segment lost 4 bases, leaving 10 bases of the junction unmatched. Germline V CDR1 and CDR2: MNHEY, SVGEGT. This CDR3 has 15 amino acids. The CDR3 coding sequence is TGTGCCAGCAGTTTCCACCGGGACAGCAGTTACGAGCAGTACTTC. Translating it yields CASSFHRDSSYEQYF.

This chain joins TRBV20-1 and TRBJ2-7; 12 bases match TRBD2. This CDR3 is built from 16 residues. Germline assignment: CDR1 DFQATT and CDR2 SNEGSKA (reference sequence). The junction had 14 bases not matched to a gene; V was cut back by 6 bases and J by 5 bases. The DNA of the CDR3 is TGCAGTGCCAGCTCCCTCACTAGCGGGGGGCCCCACGAGCAGTACTTC. It encodes CSASSLTSGGPHEQYF.

The V call is TRBV2, the J call TRBJ2-7, with TRBD1 identical over 8 bases. The CDR3 contains 13 residues. After removal of 8 bases from V and 3 bases from J, the junction contained 6 bases not matched to a gene. The germline gives CDR1 SNHLY, CDR2 FYNNEI. CDR3 DNA: TGTGCCAGCGATGGACAGGGCCTCTACGAGCAGTACTTC. Translating it yields CASDGQGLYEQYF.

This clonotype was observed a handful of times. The chain employs TRBV9 and TRBJ2-5, with D possibly being TRBD2 (6 bases). The germline V gene encodes CDR1 SGDLS and CDR2 YYNGEE. The germline V and J ends were trimmed by 4 bases and 5 bases, with 12 bases remaining between them. The CDR3 has 13 residues. This chain's CDR3 is CASSQGLLETQYF. The CDR3, as DNA: TGTGCCAGCAGCCAAGGACTACTGGAGACCCAGTACTTC.

In its sample, this clonotype was seen many times. The chain has TRBV7-2 and TRBJ1-1, with 7 nucleotides matching TRBD1. The CDR3 spans 13 residues. Germline-derived CDR1 and CDR2 are SGHTA and FQGNSA. V trimming: 5 bases; J trimming: 4 bases; junction bases outside the gene matches: 4. In nucleotides, the CDR3 is TGTGCCAGCAGCACACGGGACAGCACTGAAGCTTTCTTT. This codes for CASSTRDSTEAFF.

The chain has TRBV6-2 or TRBV6-3 and TRBJ1-5, with 7 bases lining up with TRBD1. CDR3 length equals 15 residues. V trimming: 4 bases; J trimming: 5 bases; junction bases outside the gene matches: 8. The germline gives CDR1 MNHEY, CDR2 SVGEGT. The CDR3 region has the DNA TGTGCCAGCAGTTCTACGACAGGGAACTATCAGCCCCAGCATTTT. Translation: CASSSTTGNYQPQHF.

This clonotype was picked up many times. The CDR3 spells CASSSRTPGGNTIYF. CDR3 coding DNA: TGTGCCAGTAGTTCACGGACACCAGGAGGGAACACCATATATTTT. This chain links TRBV19 with TRBJ1-3; a weak D match, TRBD1 (5 bases). In germline, CDR1 is LNHDA, CDR2 SQIVND (reference sequence). The V end lost 5 bases, the J end lost 7 bases, and 18 bases lay between the germline ends. The CDR3 spans 15 residues.

This sequence joins TRBV11-2 and TRBJ1-2; 8 nucleotides align to TRBD1. The germline V gene encodes CDR1 SGHAT and CDR2 FQNNGV. V was clipped by 2 bases and J by 6 bases; unmatched bases: 11. The CDR3 has 16 amino acids. The CDR3 DNA is TGTGCCAGCAGCTTACAGGCTATCGGGACAGGAGATGGCTACACCTTC. It yields the protein CASSLQAIGTGDGYTF.

The chain employs TRBV10-3 and TRBJ2-1; 9 bases agree with TRBD1. With V trimmed by 9 bases and J by 2 bases, 5 bases remained unmatched. The germline V gene has CDR1 ENHRY and CDR2 SYGVKD. This CDR3 comprises 14 residues. CDR3 in amino acids: CAIRGQGPYNEQFF. Written as DNA, the CDR3 is TGTGCCATTAGGGGACAGGGACCCTACAATGAGCAGTTCTTC.

This chain links TRBV7-9 with TRBJ2-7; 7 nucleotides agree with TRBD1. The trim removed 1 base at V and 3 bases at J, leaving 3 bases unmatched. The CDR3 covers 14 residues. The germline V gene encodes CDR1 SEHNR and CDR2 FQNEAQ (reference sequence). The DNA of the CDR3 is TGTGCCAGCAGCTTAGGGACAGGAGTCTACGAGCAGTACTTC. Protein product: CASSLGTGVYEQYF.

This clonotype has only a few counts. The chain uses TRBV12-3 or TRBV12-4 and TRBJ2-3; 8 bases line up with TRBD1. Unmatched junction bases numbered 9, after V lost 5 bases and J lost 2 bases. The CDR3 loop spans 16 amino acids. The CDR3 protein is CASSLAGTGLTDTQYF. CDR3 DNA sequence: TGTGCCAGCAGTCTCGCCGGGACAGGCCTCACAGATACGCAGTATTTT.

V usage is TRBV7-3 and J usage is TRBJ2-1; 11 positions agree with TRBD1. Looked up from germline, CDR1 is SGHTA and CDR2 is FQGTGA. The CDR3 runs to 16 residues. Germline trimming cut 1 base from V and 8 bases from J; bases unmatched to any gene: 7. CDR3 DNA sequence: TGTGCCAGCAGCTTAATTGGAGGGACAGGGGGGCATGAGCAGTTCTTC. Translating it yields CASSLIGGTGGHEQFF.

The rearrangement joins TRBV20-1 to TRBJ2-5; 9 positions agree with TRBD2. V was pared by 2 bases and J by 1 base, with 8 bases of the junction left unmatched. CDR3 length: 16 residues. The germline CDR1 and CDR2 sequences are DFQATT and SNEGSKA (reference sequence). The CDR3 spells CSARNTGTSLQETQYF. The DNA for the CDR3 is TGCAGTGCTAGAAACACCGGGACTAGCCTCCAAGAGACCCAGTACTTC.

This clonotype showed up just a few times. The chain recombines TRBV11-2 with TRBJ2-5; TRBD2 aligns across 13 bases. The V segment lost 4 bases and the J segment 0 bases; nucleotides outside the gene matches: 2. Germline assignment: CDR1 SGHAT and CDR2 FQNNGV. CDR3 length: 16 residues. The CDR3: CASSWGTSGDQETQYF. CDR3 coding DNA: TGTGCCAGCAGCTGGGGGACTAGCGGGGACCAAGAGACCCAGTACTTC.

This clonotype was observed a handful of times. This chain connects TRBV18 to TRBJ1-1; D is unresolved. Trimming pared 6 bases from V and 1 base from J, leaving 9 bases between. This CDR3 is 13 amino acids long. In germline, CDR1 is KGHSH, CDR2 LQKENI. The CDR3: CASSPTWNTEAFF. Written as DNA, the CDR3 is TGTGCCAGCTCCCCGACCTGGAACACTGAAGCTTTCTTT.

This chain uses TRBV15 with TRBJ2-4, with 8 bases that match TRBD2. The germline CDR1 and CDR2 sequences are LNHNV and YYDKDF (reference sequence). The CDR3 has 16 amino acids. Trimming removed 1 base from V and 6 bases from J; junction bases left unmatched: 8. The CDR3 reads CATSRVLSGTGNIQYF. The CDR3 DNA is TGTGCCACCAGCAGAGTGCTTAGCGGGACGGGAAACATTCAGTACTTC.

Only a few counts were recorded for this clonotype. This chain links TRBV7-2 with TRBJ1-5; 8 nucleotides match TRBD1. The germline V gene encodes CDR1 SGHTA and CDR2 FQGNSA. This CDR3 is 14 amino acids long. With 4 bases clipped from V and 4 bases from J, the junction kept 3 bases outside the gene matches. CDR3 protein: CASSSRQGNQPQHF. The CDR3 nucleotides read TGTGCCAGCAGCTCCCGACAGGGGAATCAGCCCCAGCATTTT. The whole variable domain, filled in from reference TRBV7-2 and TRBJ1-5, reads GAGVSQSPSNKVTEKGKDVELRCDPISGHTALYWYRQSLGQGLEFLIYFQGNSAPDKSGLPSDRFSAERTGGSVSTLTIQRTQQEDSAVYLCASSSRQGNQPQHFGDGTRLSIL.

This clonotype was picked up many times. This chain joins TRBV7-2 and TRBJ1-2; TRBD1 might be the D (5 bases). The V and J ends lost 4 bases and 6 bases respectively, with 9 bases between them. CDR1 is SGHTA, CDR2 FQGNSA, per germline. The CDR3 is made up of 12 amino acids. The chain's CDR3 is CASSSRGDGYTF. The DNA of the CDR3 is TGTGCCAGCAGCTCCCGGGGGGATGGCTACACCTTC.

The chain carries TRBV12-3 or TRBV12-4 and TRBJ1-1, with D perhaps matching TRBD1 (5 bases). CDR3 size: 15 residues. Trimming cost V 1 base and J 1 base, with 10 bases left between them. The CDR3 here is CASSLGGRENTEAFF. CDR3 sequence (DNA): TGTGCCAGCAGTTTAGGGGGCAGGGAGAACACTGAAGCTTTCTTT.

Many counts were recorded for this clonotype. V and J are TRBV28 and TRBJ2-5; 7 bases are shared with TRBD1. J gave up 4 bases and V 4 bases, and 9 bases lay outside the gene matches. Germline V lookup: CDR1 MDHEN, CDR2 SYDVKM. The CDR3 has 15 residues. CDR3 loop: CASSSTRTGSETQYF. CDR3 bases: TGTGCCAGCAGTTCCACCCGGACAGGTTCAGAGACCCAGTACTTC.

The chain couples TRBV7-2 to TRBJ2-5; 7 nucleotides line up with TRBD2. The germline gives CDR1 SGHTA, CDR2 FQGNSA. After removal of 3 bases from V and 5 bases from J, the junction contained 12 bases not matched to a gene. This CDR3 spans 16 amino acids. Here the CDR3 DNA reads TGTGCCAGCAGCTTCCGGACTAGAGGGAGCTCGGAGACCCAGTACTTC. Translating gives CASSFRTRGSSETQYF.

At least ten counts were recorded for this clonotype. The chain has TRBV11-2 and TRBJ2-1; 10 nucleotides match TRBD2. Germline V lookup: CDR1 SGHAT, CDR2 FQNNGV. J lost 4 bases, V lost 2 bases, and 2 bases had no gene match. This CDR3 is built from 15 residues. The DNA for the CDR3 is TGTGCCAGCAGCTTAACAGCGGGAGGGTACAATGAGCAGTTCTTC. This translates into CASSLTAGGYNEQFF.

The chain has TRBV12-3 or TRBV12-4 and TRBJ2-1, with D perhaps matching TRBD2 (6 bases). CDR3 size: 15 residues. Deletions cut 4 bases from V and 4 bases from J, with 14 bases between. As DNA, the CDR3 is TGTGCCAGCAGTTCGGGACGGGAGATTTACAATGAGCAGTTCTTC. Its protein is CASSSGREIYNEQFF.

This clonotype was detected only a few times. Here the CDR3 reads CASSLGTRVAYEQYF. The DNA for the CDR3 is TGTGCCAGCAGTTTAGGGACTAGAGTTGCCTACGAGCAGTACTTC. V gene TRBV12-3 or TRBV12-4 combines with J gene TRBJ2-7, with TRBD2 identical over 7 bases. The V segment lost 1 base and the J segment 2 bases; nucleotides outside the gene matches: 5. This CDR3 spans 15 amino acids.